A selection of T cell receptor beta chains follows, all from one sample in a study of T-cell reconstitution after alpha-beta-depleted transplantation in children. TCRdb processed the PCR reads anew with MiXCR; each CDR3 protein has one entry. This repertoire shows approximately 170,000 distinct CDR3 sequences, over 8.5% found once; its top ten account for 13%. The material was PBMCs, obtained before TCRalphabeta/CD19-depleted stem cell transplant. These receptors originate from a boy younger than 10 with acute myeloid leukemia, due to receive a stem cell transplant. Both conserved end residues are part of each CDR3.

J gene | V gene | CDR3 protein
TRBJ2-5 | TRBV4-2 | CASSPPGRGETQYF
TRBJ2-4 | TRBV15 | CATSRTLAKNIQYF
TRBJ2-2 | TRBV6-5 | CASSYSRELANTGELFF
TRBJ2-5 | TRBV7-2 | CASSFQSGGGGQETQYF
TRBJ2-3 | TRBV5-6 | CASSSGTGRLTDTQYF
TRBJ2-1 | TRBV7-2 | CASRRGLYYNEQFF
TRBJ2-7 | TRBV2 | CATPGGQVFSYEQYF
TRBJ1-2 | TRBV12-3/TRBV12-4 | CASSPQDRGDGYTF
TRBJ1-1 | TRBV5-1 | CASSWTGGNSEAFF
TRBJ1-4 | TRBV9 | CASSVTGVTNEKLFF
TRBJ1-1 | TRBV6-1 | CASRWGGGTEAFF
TRBJ2-1 | TRBV30 | CAWTYAAGGGHEQFF
TRBJ1-2 | TRBV7-2 | CASSLAGRNYGYTF
TRBJ2-1 | TRBV12-5 | CASGHDVGEQFF
TRBJ1-1 | TRBV14 | CASSLHRENTEAFF
TRBJ2-5 | TRBV12-3/TRBV12-4 | CASSLRDFETQYF
TRBJ2-2 | TRBV6-1 | CASTEGARTGELFF
TRBJ2-5 | TRBV4-1 | CASSHTGTSGRARETQYF
TRBJ2-7 | TRBV6-5 | CASRPTVGSSYEQYF
TRBJ2-1 | TRBV29-1 | CSASDRGWIYNEQFF
TRBJ2-2 | TRBV4-2 | CASSQERGGEPGELFF
TRBJ1-1 | TRBV25-1 | CASTAGTRPFPEAFF
TRBJ2-2 | TRBV29-1 | CSVGSPSGYTGELFF
TRBJ1-5 | TRBV5-5 | CASSLGFTGDVGQPQHF
TRBJ1-5 | TRBV28 | CASSHRVGNQPQHF
TRBJ2-7 | TRBV3-1 | CASSQGFFERGVGYEQYF